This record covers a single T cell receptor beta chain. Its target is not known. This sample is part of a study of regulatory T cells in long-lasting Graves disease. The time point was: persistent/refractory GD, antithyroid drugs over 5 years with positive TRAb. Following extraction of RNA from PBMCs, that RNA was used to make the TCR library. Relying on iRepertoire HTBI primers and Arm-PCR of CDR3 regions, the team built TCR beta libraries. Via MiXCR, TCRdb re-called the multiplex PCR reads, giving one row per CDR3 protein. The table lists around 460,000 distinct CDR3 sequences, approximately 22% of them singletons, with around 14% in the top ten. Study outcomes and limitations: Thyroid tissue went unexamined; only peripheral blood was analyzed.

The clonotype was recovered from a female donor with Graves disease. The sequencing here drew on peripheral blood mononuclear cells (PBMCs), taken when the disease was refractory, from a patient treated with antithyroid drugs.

CDR3 bases: TGCAGTGCTAGAGTGCCAGGGAACACCGGGGAGCTGTTTTTT. Its protein product is CSARVPGNTGELFF. The chain has TRBV20-1 and TRBJ2-2; no clear D gene. Trimming removed 1 base from V and 1 base from J, with 7 bases in between. The CDR3 is 14 amino acids. Per the germline V gene, CDR1 is DFQATT and CDR2 is SNEGSKA (reference sequence).